This T cell receptor (beta chain) came from a study of a mutant IDH1 vaccine in newly diagnosed glioma. Only a few counts were recorded for this clone. Antigen unknown. Time point indicated: week 47, end of study. Topical imiquimod accompanied each vaccine dose, which consisted of 300 ug of mutant IDH1 20-mer peptide. The vaccination schedule gave patients eight doses in weeks 1, 3, 5, 7, 11, 15, 19 and 23. Donors' newly diagnosed IDH1-mutant WHO grade 3 or 4 astrocytomas lacked nuclear ATRX. Study-level points and caveats: Pseudoprogression seemingly bore no relation to changes in top peripheral T cell clonotypes.

Sequencing used immunoSEQ multiplex PCR; TCRdb keeps in-frame clones, though not all of them. The sample contains about 94,000 clones, roughly 86% of which appear only once. The receptor was isolated from a woman in her 50s with glioma. The starting material was PBMCs, obtained from a glioma patient whose treatment included an IDH1 peptide vaccine.

CDR3 sequence: CASSARTQETQYF. The CDR3 DNA reads as TGTGCCAGCAGCGCTCGGACTCAAGAGACCCAGTACTTC. The J gene is TRBJ2-5, the V gene TRBV27, with TRBD2 as a possible D gene (5 bases). The CDR3 consists of 13 residues. Trimming took 6 bases from V and 2 from J, leaving 10 bases between them. CDR1 and CDR2 from the germline V gene are MNHEY and SMNVEV (reference sequence).